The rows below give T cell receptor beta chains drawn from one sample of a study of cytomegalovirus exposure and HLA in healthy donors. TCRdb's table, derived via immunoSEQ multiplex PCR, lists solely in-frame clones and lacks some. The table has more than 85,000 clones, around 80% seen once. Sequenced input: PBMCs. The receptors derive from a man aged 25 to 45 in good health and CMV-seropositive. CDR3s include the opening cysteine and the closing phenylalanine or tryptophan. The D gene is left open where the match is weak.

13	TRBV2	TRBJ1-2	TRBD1	CASSLDRGEGYTF
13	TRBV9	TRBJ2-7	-	CASSVDSSYEQYF
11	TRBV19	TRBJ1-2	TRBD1	CASRDRGTYTF
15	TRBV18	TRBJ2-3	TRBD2	CASSPIAGSTDTQYF
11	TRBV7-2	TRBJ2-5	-	CASSLSETQYF
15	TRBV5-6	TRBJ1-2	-	CASSLEAGTGYGYTF
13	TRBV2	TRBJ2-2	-	CASSGGGTGELFF
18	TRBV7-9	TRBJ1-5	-	CASSSTPRDTRPNQPQHF
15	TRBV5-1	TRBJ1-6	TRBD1	CASTLWDRANSPLHF
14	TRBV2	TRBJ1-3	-	CASSDSSPGNTIYF
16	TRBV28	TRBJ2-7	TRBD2	CASTNLGRGGSYEQYF
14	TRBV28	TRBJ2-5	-	CASSQGMAQETQYF
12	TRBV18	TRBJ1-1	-	CASSPRETEAFF
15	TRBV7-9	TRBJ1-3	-	CASSLWHSSGNTIYF
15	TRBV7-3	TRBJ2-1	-	CASSLGVRSYNEQFF
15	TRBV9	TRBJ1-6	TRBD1	CASSVETGSGSPLHF
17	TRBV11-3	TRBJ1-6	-	CASSLYGGAGNNSPLHF
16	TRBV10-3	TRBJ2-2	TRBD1	CAISEAGDRGTGELFF
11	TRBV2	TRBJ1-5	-	CASSGGQPQHF
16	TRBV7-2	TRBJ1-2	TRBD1	CASSLTRDRALYGYTF